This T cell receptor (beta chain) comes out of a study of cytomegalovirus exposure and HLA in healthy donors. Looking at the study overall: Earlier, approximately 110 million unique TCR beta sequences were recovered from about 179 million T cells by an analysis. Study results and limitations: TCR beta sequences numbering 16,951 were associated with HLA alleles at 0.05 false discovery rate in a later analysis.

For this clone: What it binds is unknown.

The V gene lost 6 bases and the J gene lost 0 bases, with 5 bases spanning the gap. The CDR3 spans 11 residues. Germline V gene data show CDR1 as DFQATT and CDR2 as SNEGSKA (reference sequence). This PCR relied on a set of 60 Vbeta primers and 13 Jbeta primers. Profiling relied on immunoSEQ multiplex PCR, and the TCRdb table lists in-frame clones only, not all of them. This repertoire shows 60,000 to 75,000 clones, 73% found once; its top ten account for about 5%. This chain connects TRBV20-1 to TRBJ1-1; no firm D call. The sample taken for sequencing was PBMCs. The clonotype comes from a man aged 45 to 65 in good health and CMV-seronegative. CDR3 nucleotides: TGCAGTGCGGGCATGAACACTGAAGCTTTCTTT. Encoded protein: CSAGMNTEAFF.